This TCR beta chain was observed in a study of T cell responses to AZD1222 COVID-19 vaccine. About the research overall: Second doses were pooled across both intervals (about 4 or about 12 weeks).

Germline CDR1 is ENHRY and CDR2 is SYGVKD. Trimming took 4 bases from V and 1 from J, leaving 4 bases between them. The CDR3 is 12 amino acids. TCRdb's copy holds only in-frame clones and misses some; the assay was immunoSEQ multiplex PCR. Among around 120,000 clones listed, about 90% were seen once. The starting material was peripheral blood, obtained on day 0 of AZD1222 vaccination. This clonotype originated in an adult in good health. The V gene is TRBV10-3, the J gene TRBJ1-1; D is unclear. The CDR3 here is CAISVRNTEAFF. CDR3 sequence (DNA): TGTGCCATCAGTGTAAGGAACACTGAAGCTTTCTTT.